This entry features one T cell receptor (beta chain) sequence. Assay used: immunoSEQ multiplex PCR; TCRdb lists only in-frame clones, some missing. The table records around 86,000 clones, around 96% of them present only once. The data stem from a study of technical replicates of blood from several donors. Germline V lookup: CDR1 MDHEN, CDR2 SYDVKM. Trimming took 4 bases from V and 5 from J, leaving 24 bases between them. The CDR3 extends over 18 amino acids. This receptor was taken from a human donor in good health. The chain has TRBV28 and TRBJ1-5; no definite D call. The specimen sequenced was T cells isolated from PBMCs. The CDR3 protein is CASSSVILRDSLHQPQHF. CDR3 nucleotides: TGTGCCAGCAGTTCCGTCATCCTGAGGGATTCTCTACATCAGCCCCAGCATTTT.